This TCR beta chain was observed in a study of T cell responses to AZD1222 COVID-19 vaccine (dated by TCRdb to the early 2020s). Background for the entire study: TCR sequencing was performed for about 240 trial participants, of whom 200 to 210 were given two doses of AZD1222 and around 25 were given two doses of MenACWY control vaccine. Trial participants were enrolled into age subgroups of 18-55, 56-69 and 70-plus years, which contained 148, 28 and 57 TCR-sequenced participants, respectively. What the research found in general, with its limitations: Nearly half of unique spike-specific TCRs reportedly recognized epitopes outside regions mutated in the B.1.351 and B.1.1.7 variants. The whole spike protein was spanned by vaccine-associated CD4 TCRs, and dominant responses were seen in regions 160-218 and 743-854. Participants were mostly white British, with more females than males. The authors suggested clonal diversity may have been underestimated. A significant rise in spike-specific TCR breadth and depth was observed after two AZD1222 doses relative to day 0 and relative to MenACWY recipients. Because no samples from the day 14 peak response were available, repertoires could be characterized only after the peak T cell response. Conclusions about previously exposed vaccinees were limited because only five to seven AZD1222 recipients were SARS-CoV-2 seropositive at baseline. In the small 56-69-year group, the increase in depth fell short of significance, most likely because of low power.

The time point label of this sample denotes: baseline before first vaccination. The sample's treatment or condition label, in plain terms: meningococcal conjugate vaccine given as trial control. Vaccinee samples were obtained from the UK trials COV001 and COV002, which included a single-blind randomized controlled phase 2/3 trial of AZD1222 (ChAdOx1 nCoV-19) in healthy adults. Trial participant PBMC samples were collected at day 0 and day 28 after the second dose for TCRbeta chain sequencing. The CDR1 and CDR2 encoded by the germline V gene are SGHAT and FQNNGV. A distance of 10 bases separates the germline ends of V and J, which lose 4 bases and 4 bases respectively. Spanning cysteine to phenylalanine, the CDR3 consists of 13 amino acids. Only the CDR3 part of the read is kept: 39 bases, read in frame from the first base. The CDR3 regions of human TCRbeta chains were analyzed by immunosequencing. For the original study's pipeline: Repertoire TCRs were matched against a reference library of SARS-CoV-2-specific TCRs generated with the MIRA antigen-specificity platform. Breadth was defined as the fraction of unique TCRs that were SARS-CoV-2-associated, and depth was defined as the fraction of total T cells that were SARS-CoV-2-associated. Using the MIRA data, each spike-specific TCR was assigned both to the spike region to which the TCR was reactive and to a CD4 or CD8 class. Log10-transformed breadth and depth values were compared by one-way ANOVA with Sidak's multiple comparisons tests. TCRdb holds this immuneACCESS table with in-frame rearrangements only. Some clones are missing; in checked studies, unresolved V genes explain under half, and the rest has no known cause. V and J calls and clone size come straight from that table; D and trimming were deduced from the DNA. This sample lists 100,000 to 150,000 clones; roughly 85% were detected once. 18% of the sample belongs to the ten largest clones.

A remark on this clone: It lacks a known antigen. Nothing much larger sits one base from this clone, and base qualities are not available.

Sequencing used peripheral blood, obtained on day 0 of MenACWY control vaccination. This chain joins TRBV11-2 to TRBJ1-1, with the D gene uncertain. The source of this sequence is an adult in good health. The nucleotide sequence is given as TGTGCCAGCAGCTCCTTAGCCACCACTGAAGCTTTCTTT. The translation is CASSSLATTEAFF.